The rows below give T cell receptor beta chains drawn from one sample of a study of blood T cell repertoires in COVID-19. TCRdb's table, derived via immunoSEQ multiplex PCR, lists solely in-frame clones and lacks some. The sample consists of 250,000 to 300,000 clones, about 88% of them appearing once. Input material: peripheral blood. The receptors here all came from a man aged 18 to 35 with active or convalescent COVID-19. Each CDR3 is given with its conserved first and last residue. Fields, in order: D gene, J gene, clone size, V gene, CDR3 DNA, CDR3 protein. A D gene is named only where the DNA matches it firmly. The size of a clone is reported for some rows only, either as once, few or many, or as a class for expanded clones.

d_call: NA; j_call: TRBJ2-3; clone_size: NA; v_call: TRBV7-9; cdr3_nt: TGTGCCAGCAGCTTATCAACAGATACGCAGTATTTT; cdr3_aa: CASSLSTDTQYF
d_call: NA; j_call: TRBJ2-3; clone_size: NA; v_call: TRBV6-6; cdr3_nt: TGTGCCAGCAGGCCAGGGGATCAATGGGGTACGCAGTATTTT; cdr3_aa: CASRPGDQWGTQYF
d_call: TRBD1; j_call: TRBJ2-6; clone_size: NA; v_call: TRBV6-4; cdr3_nt: TGTGCCAGCAGTGACGACAGGGCTGGGGCCAACGTCCTGACTTTC; cdr3_aa: CASSDDRAGANVLTF
d_call: NA; j_call: TRBJ2-7; clone_size: NA; v_call: TRBV11-2; cdr3_nt: TGTGCCAGCGTTCCCGTTTCGGGAGAGCAGTACTTC; cdr3_aa: CASVPVSGEQYF
d_call: NA; j_call: TRBJ1-1; clone_size: NA; v_call: TRBV18; cdr3_nt: TGTGCCAGCTCACAAAGCCGCCAGGGAGGAACTGAAGCTTTCTTT; cdr3_aa: CASSQSRQGGTEAFF
d_call: TRBD1; j_call: TRBJ1-3; clone_size: NA; v_call: TRBV6-1; cdr3_nt: TGTGCCAGCAGTGAAGGCGGGGACAGGTTCGGTGGAAACACCATATATTTT; cdr3_aa: CASSEGGDRFGGNTIYF
d_call: TRBD1; j_call: TRBJ2-6; clone_size: NA; v_call: TRBV11-2; cdr3_nt: TGTGCCAGCAGCCCAAACAGGGGGCGTAACGTCCTGACTTTC; cdr3_aa: CASSPNRGRNVLTF
d_call: NA; j_call: TRBJ2-3; clone_size: NA; v_call: TRBV5-4; cdr3_nt: TGTGCCAGCAGCTTCGGTAGCTTCGGAGATACGCAGTATTTT; cdr3_aa: CASSFGSFGDTQYF
d_call: TRBD2; j_call: TRBJ2-1; clone_size: NA; v_call: TRBV5-4; cdr3_nt: TGTGCCAGCAGCCCCGGACTAGCGGACTTCAATGAGCAGTTCTTC; cdr3_aa: CASSPGLADFNEQFF
d_call: NA; j_call: TRBJ2-3; clone_size: once; v_call: TRBV5-1; cdr3_nt: TGCGCCAGCAGCTTGAGCTCCCGTAGCACAGATACGCAGTATTTT; cdr3_aa: CASSLSSRSTDTQYF
d_call: TRBD2; j_call: TRBJ2-5; clone_size: NA; v_call: TRBV7-7; cdr3_nt: TGTGCCAGCAGCTTCGGGGGGAGCGGGGGCCACCAAGAGACCCAGTACTTC; cdr3_aa: CASSFGGSGGHQETQYF
d_call: TRBD1; j_call: TRBJ2-5; clone_size: NA; v_call: TRBV5-6; cdr3_nt: TGTGCCAGCAGCTTAACAGGGGTTGAGACCCAGTACTTC; cdr3_aa: CASSLTGVETQYF
d_call: NA; j_call: TRBJ2-5; clone_size: NA; v_call: TRBV5-1; cdr3_nt: TGCGCCAGCAGCCCCGGAGGGCAGAAAGAGACCCAGTACTTC; cdr3_aa: CASSPGGQKETQYF
d_call: TRBD1; j_call: TRBJ1-5; clone_size: NA; v_call: TRBV19; cdr3_nt: TGTGCCAGTAGTCCGGACAGGGGGTCGGCCCAGCATTTT; cdr3_aa: CASSPDRGSAQHF
d_call: TRBD1; j_call: TRBJ2-7; clone_size: NA; v_call: TRBV24-1; cdr3_nt: TGTGCCACCAGTGATTCGGGACAGGAGCCCTACGAGCAGTACTTC; cdr3_aa: CATSDSGQEPYEQYF
d_call: TRBD2; j_call: TRBJ2-1; clone_size: few; v_call: TRBV7-2; cdr3_nt: TGTGCCAGCATCCTCCGGGGGGGACTTTCCTACAATGAGCAGTTCTTC; cdr3_aa: CASILRGGLSYNEQFF
d_call: TRBD1; j_call: TRBJ1-1; clone_size: few; v_call: TRBV6-4; cdr3_nt: TGTGCCAGCAGTCCAGACAGGGGGCTCGGAACTTTCTTT; cdr3_aa: CASSPDRGLGTFF
d_call: TRBD1; j_call: TRBJ1-1; clone_size: NA; v_call: TRBV2; cdr3_nt: TGTGCCAGGAACCAATGGACAGGGCCTGCCTCGTGGCAAGCTTTCTTT; cdr3_aa: CARNQWTGPASWQAFF
d_call: NA; j_call: TRBJ1-2; clone_size: once; v_call: TRBV10-3; cdr3_nt: TGTGCCATCAGTGAGGGGGGAGGGTATTTGGGAAACTATGGCTACACCTTC; cdr3_aa: CAISEGGGYLGNYGYTF
d_call: NA; j_call: TRBJ2-1; clone_size: NA; v_call: TRBV9; cdr3_nt: TGTGCCAGCAGTTCGCAGGGGTCCCTATACAATGAGCAGTTCTTC; cdr3_aa: CASSSQGSLYNEQFF
d_call: TRBD2; j_call: TRBJ2-3; clone_size: NA; v_call: TRBV9; cdr3_nt: TGTGCCAGCAGCCCCCCCCCGGGGGAGGGAATAGATACGCAGTATTTT; cdr3_aa: CASSPPPGEGIDTQYF
d_call: NA; j_call: TRBJ2-3; clone_size: once; v_call: TRBV12-3/TRBV12-4; cdr3_nt: TGTGCCAGCAGTTTGTGGCTTTCAGATACGCAGTATTTT; cdr3_aa: CASSLWLSDTQYF
d_call: TRBD2; j_call: TRBJ2-7; clone_size: NA; v_call: TRBV3-1/TRBV3-2; cdr3_nt: TGTGCCAGCAGCCTAAGCGGGGTAAACGAGCAGTACTTC; cdr3_aa: CASSLSGVNEQYF
d_call: NA; j_call: TRBJ1-1; clone_size: NA; v_call: TRBV28; cdr3_nt: TGTGCCAGCAACCCCGGGGCGGGGGGGATGAACACTGAAGCTTTCTTT; cdr3_aa: CASNPGAGGMNTEAFF
d_call: NA; j_call: TRBJ2-7; clone_size: few; v_call: TRBV10-3; cdr3_nt: TGTGCCATCAGGAGCGACTCCTACGAGCAGTACTTC; cdr3_aa: CAIRSDSYEQYF
d_call: NA; j_call: TRBJ1-3; clone_size: NA; v_call: TRBV9; cdr3_nt: TGTGCCAGCAGCGTAGCAGACAGGAACTCTGGAAACACCATATATTTT; cdr3_aa: CASSVADRNSGNTIYF
d_call: NA; j_call: TRBJ1-6; clone_size: NA; v_call: TRBV7-3; cdr3_nt: TGTGCCAGCAGCTTAACCGGGAGGGATAATTCACCCCTCCACTTT; cdr3_aa: CASSLTGRDNSPLHF
d_call: NA; j_call: TRBJ2-2; clone_size: NA; v_call: TRBV28; cdr3_nt: TGTGCCAGCAGTTTGGGGAGTGCTCCGAACACCGGGGAGCTGTTTTTT; cdr3_aa: CASSLGSAPNTGELFF
d_call: TRBD2; j_call: TRBJ2-3; clone_size: NA; v_call: TRBV7-9; cdr3_nt: TGTGCCAGCAGCTCAATGGGGGGGAGCGGAACAGATACGCAGTATTTT; cdr3_aa: CASSSMGGSGTDTQYF
d_call: TRBD2; j_call: TRBJ2-1; clone_size: NA; v_call: TRBV5-1; cdr3_nt: TGCGCCAGCAGCTTGGTACAAGGCGGGAGGTCTGAGCAGTTCTTC; cdr3_aa: CASSLVQGGRSEQFF
d_call: TRBD1; j_call: TRBJ2-3; clone_size: NA; v_call: TRBV9; cdr3_nt: TGTGCCAGCAGCGCACTACAGGGGGCTAGCACAGATACGCAGTATTTT; cdr3_aa: CASSALQGASTDTQYF
d_call: NA; j_call: TRBJ2-4; clone_size: NA; v_call: TRBV4-1; cdr3_nt: TGCGCCAGCAGCCAAGCACCCTCAGGGCCTAAAAACATTCAGTACTTC; cdr3_aa: CASSQAPSGPKNIQYF
d_call: TRBD2; j_call: TRBJ2-5; clone_size: NA; v_call: TRBV3-1/TRBV3-2; cdr3_nt: TGTGCCAGCAGCCAAAACCCTAGCGGAGGTCAAGAGACCCAGTACTTC; cdr3_aa: CASSQNPSGGQETQYF
d_call: TRBD1; j_call: TRBJ1-1; clone_size: NA; v_call: TRBV12-3/TRBV12-4; cdr3_nt: TGTGCCAGCAGCCTACAGGGGCCGAAAGCTTTCTTT; cdr3_aa: CASSLQGPKAFF
d_call: NA; j_call: TRBJ1-1; clone_size: NA; v_call: TRBV24-1; cdr3_nt: TGTGCCACCGGTGGGCCCCCTGCCACTGAAGCTTTCTTT; cdr3_aa: CATGGPPATEAFF
d_call: TRBD2; j_call: TRBJ2-5; clone_size: NA; v_call: TRBV6-2/TRBV6-3; cdr3_nt: TGTGCCAGCAGTTACCTTGGGACTAGCGGGAAGGTTGGAGAGACCCAGTACTTC; cdr3_aa: CASSYLGTSGKVGETQYF
d_call: TRBD1; j_call: TRBJ2-2; clone_size: NA; v_call: TRBV5-1; cdr3_nt: TGCGCCAGCAGTTTACAGGGGGAGGCCGGGGAGCTGTTTTTT; cdr3_aa: CASSLQGEAGELFF
d_call: TRBD1; j_call: TRBJ1-3; clone_size: NA; v_call: TRBV27; cdr3_nt: TGTGCCAGCAGGTCACGGGGGACAGGGAGCTTTAGAAACACCATATATTTT; cdr3_aa: CASRSRGTGSFRNTIYF
d_call: NA; j_call: TRBJ2-2; clone_size: NA; v_call: TRBV5-1; cdr3_nt: TGCGCCAGCAGCTTGGAACTCACCGGGGAGCTGTTTTTT; cdr3_aa: CASSLELTGELFF
d_call: TRBD1; j_call: TRBJ1-6; clone_size: NA; v_call: TRBV28; cdr3_nt: TGTGCCAGCAGTTTCCCAATACAGGGGCGGAATTCACCCCTCCACTTT; cdr3_aa: CASSFPIQGRNSPLHF
d_call: NA; j_call: TRBJ1-5; clone_size: NA; v_call: TRBV2; cdr3_nt: TGTGCCAGCAGACTGGACAGAAGCACAAATCAGCCCCAGCATTTT; cdr3_aa: CASRLDRSTNQPQHF
d_call: TRBD2; j_call: TRBJ2-1; clone_size: once; v_call: TRBV7-9; cdr3_nt: TGTGCCAGCACCCTGACTAGCGGGAGGCCCAATGAGCAGTTCTTC; cdr3_aa: CASTLTSGRPNEQFF
d_call: TRBD1; j_call: TRBJ2-5; clone_size: NA; v_call: TRBV7-6; cdr3_nt: TGTGCCAGCAGCTTAGGAGGGGGCAGGGGGTTTACCCAGTACTTC; cdr3_aa: CASSLGGGRGFTQYF
d_call: NA; j_call: TRBJ2-5; clone_size: NA; v_call: TRBV2; cdr3_nt: TGTGCCAGCACTAAAATCCAAGAGACCCAGTACTTC; cdr3_aa: CASTKIQETQYF